The rows below give T cell receptor beta chains drawn from one sample of a study of regulatory T cells in long-lasting Graves disease. In TCRdb, the multiplex PCR reads were re-called with MiXCR into one record per CDR3 protein. The sample lists 400,000 to 500,000 distinct CDR3 sequences; under 25% were seen once. Sequencing used peripheral blood mononuclear cells (PBMCs), obtained when the disease was refractory, from a patient treated with antithyroid drugs. The origin of the receptors is a female donor with Graves disease. Each CDR3 is given with its conserved first and last residue. Fields, in order: J gene, CDR3 length, V gene, D gene, clone size, CDR3 protein, CDR3 DNA. The D gene is left open where the match is weak. Clone size is given for some rows only: seen once, a few or many times, or a class if the clone is expanded.

TRBJ2-4 17 TRBV5-1 . few CASSFWSGGIAKNIQYF TGCGCCAGCAGCTTCTGGAGCGGCGGGATAGCCAAAAACATTCAGTACTTC
TRBJ2-6 16 TRBV19 . many CASSRVILSGANVLTF TGTGCCAGTAGTCGGGTAATCCTCTCTGGGGCCAACGTCCTGACTTTC
TRBJ1-2 15 TRBV28 . . CASSWGIGPFDGYTF TGTGCCAGCAGTTGGGGGATAGGGCCATTTGATGGCTACACCTTC
TRBJ1-4 16 TRBV4-1 . few CASSQVKAPTNEKLFF TGCGCCAGCAGCCAAGTTAAGGCGCCAACTAATGAAAAACTGTTTTTT
TRBJ2-5 22 TRBV5-1 TRBD2 . CASSLVHRRGLAGWGYQETQYF TGCGCCAGCAGCTTGGTCCACCGGAGGGGACTAGCGGGATGGGGGTACCAAGAGACCCAGTACTTC
TRBJ2-4 13 TRBV7-9 . many CASSLGDFDIQYF TGTGCCAGCAGCTTAGGGGATTTTGACATTCAGTACTTC
TRBJ2-5 13 TRBV10-1 . many CASSESSEGTQYF TGCGCCAGCAGTGAGTCCAGCGAGGGGACCCAGTACTTC
TRBJ1-1 13 TRBV18 . many CASSQGMSTEAFF TGTGCCAGCTCACAGGGTATGAGCACTGAAGCTTTCTTT
TRBJ2-7 14 TRBV10-2 . once CASSERNRRYEQYF TGCGCCAGCAGTGAGAGGAATAGGAGGTACGAGCAGTACTTC
TRBJ1-6 16 TRBV6-1 . few CASSTGASSYNSPLHF TGTGCCAGCTCCACGGGAGCGAGCTCCTATAATTCACCCCTCCACTTT
TRBJ2-5 19 TRBV2 TRBD2 many CASSVRRASGRALKETQYF TGTGCCAGCAGTGTGAGAAGGGCTAGCGGGAGGGCCCTTAAAGAGACCCAGTACTTC
TRBJ2-7 14 TRBV27 . many CASSFSLAIPEQYF TGTGCCAGCAGTTTTAGTCTAGCGATTCCCGAGCAGTACTTC
TRBJ1-4 13 TRBV20-1 . many CSAYWGRNEKLFF TGCAGTGCTTACTGGGGACGGAATGAAAAACTGTTTTTT
TRBJ1-2 14 TRBV9 TRBD1 . CAREPGGTVYGYTF TGTGCCAGAGAACCAGGGGGCACGGTCTATGGCTACACCTTC
TRBJ1-2 13 TRBV12-3/TRBV12-4 TRBD1 many CASRLTGGDGYTF TGTGCCAGCAGACTGACAGGGGGAGATGGCTACACCTTC
TRBJ2-5 15 TRBV28 TRBD1 many CASSSPGQGLETQYF TGTGCCAGCAGTTCCCCGGGACAGGGGTTGGAGACCCAGTACTTC
TRBJ2-2 15 TRBV4-2 . . CASSQAGVVTGELFF TGTGCCAGCAGCCAAGCGGGAGTTGTCACCGGGGAGCTGTTTTTT
TRBJ2-7 15 TRBV29-1 TRBD2 . CSVEIPSGRAYEQYF TGCAGCGTTGAAATTCCTAGCGGGAGGGCCTACGAGCAGTACTTC
TRBJ1-4 13 TRBV10-3 . few CAIGPQENEKLFF TGTGCCATCGGCCCTCAAGAGAATGAAAAACTGTTTTTT
TRBJ2-4 16 TRBV28 TRBD1 . CASSIGDRVAKNIQYF TGTGCCAGCAGTATAGGGGACAGGGTGGCCAAAAACATTCAGTACTTC
TRBJ1-1 18 TRBV10-3 . many CAISVRPTKADMNTEAFF TGTGCCATCAGTGTTCGACCCACAAAAGCCGACATGAACACTGAAGCTTTCTTT
TRBJ2-7 14 TRBV28 TRBD1 many CASLPGQGAWEQYF TGTGCCAGCCTACCGGGACAGGGGGCTTGGGAGCAGTACTTC
TRBJ1-5 15 TRBV24-1 . many CATSDRDESNQPQHF TGTGCCACCAGTGATCGGGACGAGAGCAATCAGCCCCAGCATTTT
TRBJ2-3 13 TRBV18 TRBD2 . CASQTSLTDTQYF TGTGCCAGCCAGACTAGCCTCACAGATACGCAGTATTTT
TRBJ2-1 14 TRBV24-1 . . CATSARGWGNEQFF TGTGCCACCAGTGCCCGCGGATGGGGGAATGAGCAGTTCTTC
TRBJ1-4 15 TRBV2 . many CASSENVGDLEKLFF TGTGCCAGCAGTGAAAACGTGGGGGACTTAGAAAAACTGTTTTTT
TRBJ2-7 19 TRBV5-1 TRBD2 . CASSLDGTSLFSGGLEQYF TGCGCCAGCAGCTTGGACGGGACTAGTCTGTTCTCTGGTGGCCTCGAGCAGTACTTC
TRBJ2-7 13 TRBV7-9 . . CASSHDVVAEQYF TGTGCCAGCAGCCACGACGTGGTGGCCGAGCAGTACTTC
TRBJ1-5 14 TRBV4-1 . few CASGWALSGPPQHF TGCGCCAGCGGTTGGGCACTCTCAGGTCCGCCCCAGCATTTT
TRBJ2-1 16 TRBV29-1 TRBD2 . CSVEPSSGRADNEQFF TGCAGCGTTGAACCATCTAGCGGGAGGGCCGACAATGAGCAGTTCTTC
TRBJ2-7 16 TRBV11-2 . few CASSLVAGPSSYEQYF TGTGCCAGCAGCTTAGTCGCAGGTCCGAGCTCCTACGAGCAGTACTTC
TRBJ1-5 14 TRBV4-1 . . CASSQFLEWQPQHF TGCGCCAGCAGCCAATTCTTGGAGTGGCAGCCCCAGCATTTT
TRBJ1-1 13 TRBV5-4 . . CASSRDRSTEAFF TGTGCCAGCAGCCGGGACCGGTCCACTGAAGCTTTCTTT
TRBJ2-6 14 TRBV24-1 . few CATGVVGGANVLTF TGTGCCACCGGAGTGGTAGGCGGGGCCAACGTCCTGACTTTC
TRBJ2-5 15 TRBV3-1 . many CASSHVVVPQETQYF TGTGCCAGCAGCCATGTTGTAGTTCCCCAAGAGACCCAGTACTTC
TRBJ2-6 15 TRBV2 . few CASKSPNSGANVLTF TGTGCCAGCAAAAGCCCGAACTCTGGGGCCAACGTCCTGACTTTC
TRBJ2-7 15 TRBV28 TRBD1 many CASSLRTGGWSEQYF TGTGCCAGCAGTTTAAGGACAGGGGGCTGGAGCGAGCAGTACTTC
TRBJ2-5 18 TRBV12-3/TRBV12-4 TRBD1 many CASSLVSWGQGGIETQYF TGTGCCAGCAGTTTAGTCTCGTGGGGACAGGGGGGCATAGAGACCCAGTACTTC
TRBJ2-7 14 TRBV5-4 . few CASSLEALGDEQYF TGTGCCAGCAGCTTGGAAGCTCTAGGGGACGAGCAGTACTTC
TRBJ1-6 16 TRBV28 TRBD1 . CASSLWAGTGESPLHF TGTGCCAGCAGTTTATGGGCGGGGACAGGTGAATCACCCCTCCACTTT
TRBJ2-7 16 TRBV5-5 TRBD2 many CASSSALAGRDHEQYF TGTGCCAGCAGCTCAGCATTAGCGGGCCGCGACCACGAGCAGTACTTC
TRBJ2-2 16 TRBV18 TRBD1 few CASSPGTGLFTGELFF TGTGCCAGCTCACCAGGGACAGGTCTTTTTACCGGGGAGCTGTTTTTT
TRBJ2-2 15 TRBV6-5 . . CASSYSGPNTGELFF TGTGCCAGCAGTTACTCGGGGCCAAACACCGGGGAGCTGTTTTTT
TRBJ2-7 11 TRBV9 . many CASSRGDEQYF TGTGCCAGCAGCAGAGGGGACGAGCAGTACTTC
TRBJ2-1 13 TRBV30 . . CAWSVVRADEQFF TGTGCCTGGAGTGTCGTTAGAGCTGATGAGCAGTTCTTC